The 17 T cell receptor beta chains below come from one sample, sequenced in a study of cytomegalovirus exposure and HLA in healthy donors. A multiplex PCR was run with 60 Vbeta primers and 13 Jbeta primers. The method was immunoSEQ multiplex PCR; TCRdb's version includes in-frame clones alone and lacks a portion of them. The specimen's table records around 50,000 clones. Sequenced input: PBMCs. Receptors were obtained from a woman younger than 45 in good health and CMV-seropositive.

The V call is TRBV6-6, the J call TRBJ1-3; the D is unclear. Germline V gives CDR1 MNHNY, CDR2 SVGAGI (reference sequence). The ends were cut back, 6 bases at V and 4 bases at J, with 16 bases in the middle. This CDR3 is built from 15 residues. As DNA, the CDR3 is TGTGCCAGCAGCCCAGCAGTATTACAGGGAAACACCATATATTTT. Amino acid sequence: CASSPAVLQGNTIYF.

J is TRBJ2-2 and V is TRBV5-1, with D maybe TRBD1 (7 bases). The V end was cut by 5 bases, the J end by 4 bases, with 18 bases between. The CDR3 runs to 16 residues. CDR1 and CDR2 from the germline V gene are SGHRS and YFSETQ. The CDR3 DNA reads TGCGCCAGCAGTCGAGAGGGACAGCGGGCCACCGGGGAGCTGTTTTTT. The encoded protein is CASSREGQRATGELFF.

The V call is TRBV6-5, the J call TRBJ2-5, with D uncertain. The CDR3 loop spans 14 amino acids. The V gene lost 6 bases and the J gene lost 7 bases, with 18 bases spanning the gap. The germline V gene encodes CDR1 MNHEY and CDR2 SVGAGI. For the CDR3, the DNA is TGTGCCAGCAGCCCTACCCCGGTTCGTCGGACCCAGTACTTC. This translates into CASSPTPVRRTQYF.

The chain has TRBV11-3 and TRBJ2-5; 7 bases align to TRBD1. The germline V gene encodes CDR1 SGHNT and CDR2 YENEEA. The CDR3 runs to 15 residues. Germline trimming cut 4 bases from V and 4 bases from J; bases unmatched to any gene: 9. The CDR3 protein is CASSSYTGEAETQYF. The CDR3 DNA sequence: TGTGCCAGCAGCTCCTATACAGGGGAAGCAGAGACCCAGTACTTC.

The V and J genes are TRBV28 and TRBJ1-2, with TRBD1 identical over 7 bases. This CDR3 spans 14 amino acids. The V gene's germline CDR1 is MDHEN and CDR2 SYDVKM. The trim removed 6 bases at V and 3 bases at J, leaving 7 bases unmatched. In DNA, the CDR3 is TGTGCCAGCAGAGCTCCGGGACAGTACTATGGCTACACCTTC. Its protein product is CASRAPGQYYGYTF.

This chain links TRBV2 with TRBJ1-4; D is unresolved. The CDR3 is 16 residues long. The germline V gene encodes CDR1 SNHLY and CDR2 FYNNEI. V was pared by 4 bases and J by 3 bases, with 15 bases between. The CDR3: CASSVKRADANEKLFF. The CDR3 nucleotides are TGTGCCAGCAGTGTCAAGCGGGCAGATGCTAATGAAAAACTGTTTTTT.

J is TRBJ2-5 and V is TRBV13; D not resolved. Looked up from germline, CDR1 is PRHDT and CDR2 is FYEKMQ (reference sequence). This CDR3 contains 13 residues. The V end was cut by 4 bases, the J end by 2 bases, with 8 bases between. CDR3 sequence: CASSYNRQETQYF. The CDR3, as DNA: TGTGCCAGCAGCTATAACAGACAAGAGACCCAGTACTTC.

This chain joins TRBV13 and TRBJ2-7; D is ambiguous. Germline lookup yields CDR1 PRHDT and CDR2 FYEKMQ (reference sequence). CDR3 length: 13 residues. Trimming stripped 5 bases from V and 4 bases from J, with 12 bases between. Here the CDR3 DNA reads TGTGCCAGCAGCAGCACTCCCCTTTACGAGCAGTACTTC. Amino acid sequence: CASSSTPLYEQYF.

In DNA, the CDR3 is TGTGCCAGCAGCCCCCTAGAGACCCAGTACTTC. This encodes CASSPLETQYF. The chain joins TRBV7-2 to TRBJ2-5; no clear D. Trimming took 5 bases from V and 4 from J, leaving 5 bases between them. Germline loops: CDR1 SGHTA, CDR2 FQGNSA. This CDR3 is built from 11 residues.

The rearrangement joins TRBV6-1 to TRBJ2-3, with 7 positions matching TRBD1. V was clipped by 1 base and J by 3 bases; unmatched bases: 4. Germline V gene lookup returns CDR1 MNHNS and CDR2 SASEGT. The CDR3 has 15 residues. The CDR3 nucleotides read TGTGCCAGCAGTGAAGTCACAGGGGCGACAGATACGCAGTATTTT. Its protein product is CASSEVTGATDTQYF.

The CDR3 DNA reads as TGTGCTAGTGGTTTGGTATCTTTTGAGCAGTTCTTC. Amino acid sequence: CASGLVSFEQFF. This sequence joins TRBV12-5 and TRBJ2-1, with unresolved D. The CDR3 totals 12 residues. Per the germline V gene, CDR1 is LGHNT and CDR2 is FRNRAP. Trimming removed 0 bases at V and 9 bases at J, with 6 bases between.

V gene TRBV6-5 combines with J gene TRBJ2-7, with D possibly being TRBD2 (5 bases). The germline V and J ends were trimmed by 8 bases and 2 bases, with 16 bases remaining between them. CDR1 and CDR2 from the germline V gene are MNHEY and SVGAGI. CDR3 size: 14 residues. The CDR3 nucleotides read TGTGCCAGCGGCAGAGGGCTTCCTGCCTACGAGCAGTACTTC. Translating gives CASGRGLPAYEQYF.

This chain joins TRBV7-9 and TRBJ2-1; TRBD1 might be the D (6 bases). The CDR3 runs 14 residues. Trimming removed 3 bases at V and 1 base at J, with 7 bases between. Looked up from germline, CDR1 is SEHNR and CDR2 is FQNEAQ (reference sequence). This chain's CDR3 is CASSLDRSYNEQFF. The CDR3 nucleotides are TGTGCCAGCAGCTTGGACAGATCCTACAATGAGCAGTTCTTC.

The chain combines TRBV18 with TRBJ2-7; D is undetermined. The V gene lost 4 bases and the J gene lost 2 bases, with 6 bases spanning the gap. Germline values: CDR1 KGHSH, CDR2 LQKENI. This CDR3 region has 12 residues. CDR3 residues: CASSQEPYEQYF. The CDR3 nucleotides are TGTGCCAGCTCACAAGAGCCCTACGAGCAGTACTTC.

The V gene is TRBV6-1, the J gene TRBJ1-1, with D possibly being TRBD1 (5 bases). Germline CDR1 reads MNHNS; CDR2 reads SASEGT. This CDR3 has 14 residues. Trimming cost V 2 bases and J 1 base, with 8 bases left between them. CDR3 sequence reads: CASSERGWNTEAFF. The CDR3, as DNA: TGTGCCAGCAGTGAACGGGGGTGGAACACTGAAGCTTTCTTT.

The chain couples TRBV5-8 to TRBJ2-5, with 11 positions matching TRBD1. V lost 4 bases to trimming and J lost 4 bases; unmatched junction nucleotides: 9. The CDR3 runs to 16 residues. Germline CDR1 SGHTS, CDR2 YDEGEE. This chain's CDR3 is CASSLRTGGVRETQYF. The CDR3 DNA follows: TGTGCCAGCAGCCTAAGGACAGGGGGCGTAAGAGAGACCCAGTACTTC.

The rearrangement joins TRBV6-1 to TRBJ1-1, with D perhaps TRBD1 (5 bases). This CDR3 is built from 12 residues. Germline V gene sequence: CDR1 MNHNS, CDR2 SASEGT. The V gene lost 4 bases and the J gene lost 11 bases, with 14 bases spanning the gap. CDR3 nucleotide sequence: TGTGCCAGCAGTGGACAGCCCGGAGACGCTTTCTTT. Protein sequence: CASSGQPGDAFF.